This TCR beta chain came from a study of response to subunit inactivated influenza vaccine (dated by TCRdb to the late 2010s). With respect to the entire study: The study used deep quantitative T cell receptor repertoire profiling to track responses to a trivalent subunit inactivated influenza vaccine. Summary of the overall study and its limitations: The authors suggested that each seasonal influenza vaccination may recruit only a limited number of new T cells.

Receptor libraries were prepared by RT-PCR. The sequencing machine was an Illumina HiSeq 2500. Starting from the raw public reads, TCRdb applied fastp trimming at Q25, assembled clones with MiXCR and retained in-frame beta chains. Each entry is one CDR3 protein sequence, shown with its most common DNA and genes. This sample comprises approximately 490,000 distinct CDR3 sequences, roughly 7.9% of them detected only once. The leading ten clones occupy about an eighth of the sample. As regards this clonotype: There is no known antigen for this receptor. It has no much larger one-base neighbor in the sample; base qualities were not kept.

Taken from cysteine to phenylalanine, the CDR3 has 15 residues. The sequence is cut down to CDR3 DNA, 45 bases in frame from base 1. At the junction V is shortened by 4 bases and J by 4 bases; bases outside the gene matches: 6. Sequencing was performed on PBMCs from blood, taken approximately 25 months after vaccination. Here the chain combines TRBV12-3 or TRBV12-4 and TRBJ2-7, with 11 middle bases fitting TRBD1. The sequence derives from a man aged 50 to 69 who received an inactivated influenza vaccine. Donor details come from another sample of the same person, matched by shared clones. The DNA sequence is TGTGCCAGCAGTTCCCGGGACAGGGGGTATTACGAGCAGTACTTC. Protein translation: CASSSRDRGYYEQYF.